Below are 30 T cell receptor beta chains sequenced from a single sample in a study of PD-1 blockade in classical Hodgkin lymphoma. Every patient had relapsed following autologous stem cell transplantation, and cohorts differed in brentuximab vedotin exposure. Produced via immunoSEQ multiplex PCR; TCRdb's table is partial and in-frame only. The sample yields 50,000 to 75,000 clones, around nine tenths seen once. Here the sequenced sample was peripheral blood mononuclear cells (PBMCs), taken before the second cycle of nivolumab. The receptors stem from a human donor with classical Hodgkin lymphoma.

The genes are TRBV5-1 and TRBJ1-2; a possible D gene is TRBD1 (5 bases). The V gene lost 2 bases and the J gene lost 6 bases, with 11 bases spanning the gap. The CDR3 sequence is 13 residues long. The V gene's germline CDR1 is SGHRS and CDR2 YFSETQ. The CDR3 region has the DNA TGCGCCAGCAGCTTAACAGGTGAACATGGCTACACCTTC. Amino acid sequence: CASSLTGEHGYTF.

The rearrangement uses TRBV27 and TRBJ1-6, with 7 bases fitting TRBD1. Germline V gives CDR1 MNHEY, CDR2 SMNVEV (reference sequence). Trimming took 6 bases from V and 5 from J; bases not matched to a gene: 10. The CDR3 runs to 16 residues. CDR3 amino acids: CASSLRQGQNNSPLHF. The CDR3 DNA reads as TGTGCCAGCAGCCTGAGACAGGGTCAGAATAATTCACCCCTCCACTTT.

The J gene is TRBJ1-2, the V gene TRBV5-5; D unresolved. CDR1 is SGHKS, CDR2 YYEKEE, per germline (reference sequence). V lost 0 bases and J lost 6, with 9 bases in between. The CDR3 consists of 13 residues. In DNA form, the CDR3 reads TGTGCCAGCAGCTTGGGCGTTTACGATGGCTACACCTTC. It codes for CASSLGVYDGYTF.

V and J are TRBV19 and TRBJ2-3, with 9 bases identical to TRBD2. Germline CDR1 LNHDA, CDR2 SQIVND (reference sequence). The V and J ends lost 4 bases and 4 bases, in that order; junction bases with no gene match: 6. The CDR3 runs to 15 residues. The CDR3 loop is CASSTQRGVSDTQYF. The CDR3 DNA reads TGTGCCAGTAGTACCCAGCGGGGGGTATCAGATACGCAGTATTTT.

The chain uses TRBV5-1 and TRBJ1-1; D might be TRBD1 (5 bases). V was trimmed by 2 bases and J by 1 base, leaving 9 bases between them. CDR1 is SGHRS and CDR2 is YFSETQ in the germline V gene. The CDR3 extends over 14 amino acids. In DNA form, the CDR3 reads TGCGCCAGCAGCTTAGGGGCAGGGAACACTGAAGCTTTCTTT. Translation: CASSLGAGNTEAFF.

The chain employs TRBV6-5 and TRBJ2-1, with 8 bases that match TRBD2. This CDR3 has 15 amino acids. Germline loops: CDR1 MNHEY, CDR2 SVGAGI. V trimming: 4 bases; J trimming: 2 bases; junction bases outside the gene matches: 4. The CDR3 is CASSSPGLAYNEQFF. The DNA of the CDR3 is TGTGCCAGCAGTTCTCCGGGACTAGCCTACAATGAGCAGTTCTTC.

This clone was detected once. CDR3 sequence: CAWRGAGGYTF. The CDR3 nucleotides read TGTGCCTGGAGGGGCGCGGGGGGCTACACCTTC. The V and J genes are TRBV30 and TRBJ1-2; unclear D gene. The CDR3 covers 11 residues. Germline V gene lookup returns CDR1 GTSNPN and CDR2 SVGIG (reference sequence). V dropped 3 bases and J dropped 8 bases, with 10 bases sitting between them.

J is TRBJ2-2 and V is TRBV27; maybe TRBD2 (5 bases). The CDR3 runs to 16 residues. Trimming removed 1 base from V and 0 bases from J, with 9 bases in between. Germline V CDR1 and CDR2: MNHEY, SMNVEV (reference sequence). CDR3 in amino acids: CASSLWAGTNTGELFF. In DNA, the CDR3 is TGTGCCAGCAGTTTATGGGCCGGGACGAACACCGGGGAGCTGTTTTTT.

A few counts support this clone. The chain joins TRBV28 to TRBJ1-2, with 9 bases lining up with TRBD1. This CDR3 is 15 amino acids long. CDR1 and CDR2 from the germline V gene are MDHEN and SYDVKM. The V and J ends lost 6 bases and 6 bases, in that order; junction bases with no gene match: 11. This CDR3 reads CASRLRTGGGNGYTF. The DNA for the CDR3 is TGTGCCAGCAGACTCCGCACAGGGGGCGGAAATGGCTACACCTTC.

The V call is TRBV7-6, the J call TRBJ1-2, with TRBD1 matching over 7 bases. V dropped 2 bases and J dropped 3; count of bases not matched to a gene: 3. This CDR3 has 14 amino acids. Germline V gene lookup returns CDR1 SGHVS and CDR2 FNYEAQ. CDR3 DNA sequence: TGTGCCAGCAGCTTATATAGGGGGCACTATGGCTACACCTTC. Residues: CASSLYRGHYGYTF. Based on the CDR3 plus reference TRBV7-6 and TRBJ1-2, the full variable domain is GAGVSQSPRYKVTKRGQDVALRCDPISGHVSLYWYRQALGQGPEFLTYFNYEAQQDKSGLPNDRFSAERPEGSISTLTIQRTEQRDSAMYRCASSLYRGHYGYTFGSGTRLTVV.

The chain uses TRBV5-1 and TRBJ1-4; 10 bases are shared with TRBD1. The germline gives CDR1 SGHRS, CDR2 YFSETQ. The V segment lost 1 base and the J segment 10 bases; nucleotides outside the gene matches: 13. CDR3 length: 17 amino acids. This CDR3 is CASSLLGTGDGSGKLFF. CDR3 coding DNA: TGCGCCAGCAGCTTGCTCGGGACAGGGGACGGTTCGGGAAAACTGTTTTTT.

This sequence joins TRBV10-3 and TRBJ2-5, with D perhaps TRBD1 (6 bases). The germline gives CDR1 ENHRY, CDR2 SYGVKD. The CDR3 consists of 14 residues. V lost 4 bases and J lost 4, with 13 bases in between. This CDR3 is CAISANTGSETQYF. The CDR3 coding sequence is TGTGCCATCAGTGCCAATACAGGGTCAGAGACCCAGTACTTC.

Comments on this clone: The sample has other DNA sequences that encode this CDR3 too. V is TRBV30 and J is TRBJ2-3; 11 bases match TRBD2. This CDR3 spans 17 amino acids. Germline V gene data show CDR1 as GTSNPN and CDR2 as SVGIG (reference sequence). V lost 2 bases to trimming and J lost 4 bases; unmatched junction nucleotides: 11. The DNA of the CDR3 is TGTGCCTGGAGTCGAGGACTAGCGGGTCCGGAGGCAGATACGCAGTATTTT. Translating it yields CAWSRGLAGPEADTQYF.

V gene TRBV6-6 combines with J gene TRBJ1-2; D remains unclear. Trimming took 5 bases from V and 4 from J, leaving 14 bases between them. The CDR3 extends over 14 amino acids. Germline lookup yields CDR1 MNHNY and CDR2 SVGAGI (reference sequence). In DNA, the CDR3 is TGTGCCAGCAGTAGTCAGCCCGGGAGCTATGGCTACACCTTC. This gives the protein CASSSQPGSYGYTF.

The V call is TRBV6-5, the J call TRBJ1-5, with D uncertain. The ends were cut back, 7 bases at V and 0 bases at J, with 10 bases in the middle. The germline CDR1 and CDR2 sequences are MNHEY and SVGAGI. The CDR3 totals 14 residues. The CDR3 loop reads CASKQTLSNQPQHF. In nucleotides, the CDR3 is TGTGCCAGCAAACAGACCCTTAGCAATCAGCCCCAGCATTTT.

The chain combines TRBV2 with TRBJ2-5, with D hard to call. Trimming cost V 7 bases and J 2 bases, with 11 bases left between them. The CDR3 is made up of 13 amino acids. The germline V gene has CDR1 SNHLY and CDR2 FYNNEI. As DNA, the CDR3 is TGTGCCAGCAAATCCGACGGACAAGAGACCCAGTACTTC. Amino acids: CASKSDGQETQYF.

The chain employs TRBV7-9 and TRBJ1-5; 7 nucleotides agree with TRBD1. The CDR3 is 14 amino acids. Germline trimming cut 5 bases from V and 7 bases from J; bases unmatched to any gene: 8. Germline CDR1 and CDR2: SEHNR and FQNEAQ (reference sequence). Written as DNA, the CDR3 is TGTGCCAGCAGCAACCGACAGGGTGGACAGCCCCAGCATTTT. It translates to CASSNRQGGQPQHF.

Concerning this clone: The sample holds other DNA sequences that translate to the same CDR3. The gene calls are TRBV5-1 and TRBJ1-5, with 12 bases identical to TRBD1. From germline, CDR1 is SGHRS and CDR2 YFSETQ. With V trimmed by 4 bases and J by 6 bases, 2 bases remained unmatched. This CDR3 is 14 amino acids long. The chain's CDR3 is CASSPGQGAQPQHF. DNA for the CDR3: TGCGCCAGCAGCCCGGGACAGGGGGCTCAGCCCCAGCATTTT.

Relative to its sample, this clone is medium-sized (0.01 to 0.1%). J is TRBJ1-1 and V is TRBV9; perhaps TRBD1 as D (5 bases). The CDR3 contains 15 residues. V was shortened by 3 bases and J by 0 bases, with 12 bases between the two germline ends. Germline CDR1 and CDR2: SGDLS and YYNGEE. The CDR3 sequence is CASSAQTVLNTEAFF. The CDR3 coding sequence is TGTGCCAGCAGCGCCCAGACAGTGCTGAACACTGAAGCTTTCTTT.

As regards this clone: Different DNA sequences within this sample yield the same CDR3. The chain carries TRBV7-9 and TRBJ1-2; 9 bases agree with TRBD1. CDR3 size: 12 residues. V shed 5 bases and J 5 bases; nucleotides not matched to a gene: 0. Per germline, CDR1 SEHNR and CDR2 FQNEAQ (reference sequence). CDR3 in DNA: TGTGCCAGCAGCGGACAGGGGTATGGCTACACCTTC. It yields the protein CASSGQGYGYTF.

The chain couples TRBV7-2 to TRBJ2-1, with 7 bases matching TRBD1. Germline V gene data show CDR1 as SGHTA and CDR2 as FQGNSA. The J segment lost 5 bases and the V segment lost 6 bases, leaving 10 bases of the junction unmatched. The CDR3 covers 15 residues. CDR3 sequence (DNA): TGTGCCAGCAGGCTCACGGGACAGAGACACAATGAGCAGTTCTTC. It codes for CASRLTGQRHNEQFF.

CDR3 nucleotide sequence: TGTGCCAGCAGTGTCTCTCAAGGGGGTGCAACTAATGAAAAACTGTTTTTT. It encodes CASSVSQGGATNEKLFF. The rearrangement uses TRBV6-1 and TRBJ1-4; tentatively, D is TRBD1 (6 bases). From germline, CDR1 is MNHNS and CDR2 SASEGT. The ends were cut back, 4 bases at V and 0 bases at J, with 15 bases in the middle. CDR3 length: 17 amino acids.

V gene TRBV6-5 combines with J gene TRBJ2-7; the match to TRBD1 covers 9 bases. The CDR3 runs to 12 residues. With V trimmed by 6 bases and J by 6 bases, 3 bases remained unmatched. Germline V lookup: CDR1 MNHEY, CDR2 SVGAGI. The CDR3: CASRRQGGEQYF. Written as DNA, the CDR3 is TGTGCCAGCAGGCGACAGGGGGGCGAGCAGTACTTC.

This clone came up a few times. The genes are TRBV5-1 and TRBJ2-1, with TRBD2 identical over 10 bases. V lost 3 bases, J lost 6 bases, and 6 bases stayed unmatched. Germline lookup yields CDR1 SGHRS and CDR2 YFSETQ. The CDR3 sequence is 15 residues long. The CDR3 sequence: CASSWLAGVPNEQFF. Here the CDR3 DNA reads TGCGCCAGCAGCTGGCTAGCGGGGGTCCCCAATGAGCAGTTCTTC.

The CDR3 region has the DNA TGTGCCAGCAGCGTTGGACAGGCAAACACTGAAGCTTTCTTT. Amino acid sequence: CASSVGQANTEAFF. The rearrangement uses TRBV7-9 and TRBJ1-1; TRBD1 aligns across 7 bases. Losses at the gene ends were 5 bases for V and 2 bases for J; bases not matched to a gene: 5. CDR1 and CDR2 from the germline V gene are SEHNR and FQNEAQ (reference sequence). The CDR3 has 14 amino acids.

In this sample, this clone turned up once. The V call is TRBV10-3, the J call TRBJ2-7, with unresolved D. CDR3 length equals 13 residues. Per the germline V gene, CDR1 is ENHRY and CDR2 is SYGVKD. V was pared by 3 bases and J by 2 bases, with 8 bases between. The chain's CDR3 is CAISERITYEQYF. The CDR3 region has the DNA TGTGCCATCAGTGAACGGATTACCTACGAGCAGTACTTC.

This chain links TRBV5-1 with TRBJ2-2; D might be TRBD1 or TRBD2, each matching 6 bases. With 0 bases removed from V and 4 bases from J, the gap between germline ends came to 10 bases. There are 15 residues in the CDR3. Germline V gives CDR1 SGHRS, CDR2 YFSETQ. In DNA, the CDR3 is TGCGCCAGCAGCTTGGAGGGGGGAACCACCGGGGAGCTGTTTTTT. Its translation is CASSLEGGTTGELFF.

The chain employs TRBV7-9 and TRBJ2-5; 7 nucleotides agree with TRBD1. The CDR3 has 15 residues. V dropped 10 bases and J dropped 5; count of bases not matched to a gene: 16. Germline CDR1 and CDR2: SEHNR and FQNEAQ (reference sequence). CDR3 coding DNA: TGTGCCACCCCATCGGCCACAGGGGTTAGGGAGACCCAGTACTTC. This sequence encodes CATPSATGVRETQYF.

The chain couples TRBV19 to TRBJ2-1, with D hard to call. Trimming left V 6 bases short and J 8 bases short, with 14 bases between. The CDR3 sequence is 13 residues long. Germline CDR1 LNHDA, CDR2 SQIVND (reference sequence). In DNA, the CDR3 is TGTGCCAGTAGCCCCACACCTATCCATGAGCAGTTCTTC. This encodes CASSPTPIHEQFF.

V gene TRBV29-1 combines with J gene TRBJ2-5; TRBD1 agrees at 7 bases. Germline V CDR1 and CDR2: SQVTM, ANQGSEA. Trimming took 4 bases from V and 5 from J; bases not matched to a gene: 7. The CDR3 has 13 amino acids. The CDR3 coding sequence is TGCAGCGTTGGCCCGACAGGGATGGAGACCCAGTACTTC. The encoded protein is CSVGPTGMETQYF.